The 16 T cell receptor beta chains below were found in one sample sequenced in a study of PD-1 blockade in classical Hodgkin lymphoma. The sample's time point: cycle 4 day 1 (C4D1), after less than 7 weeks of nivolumab. No patient escaped relapse after autologous stem cell transplantation, and brentuximab vedotin exposure varied. Magnetic negative selection was used to purify CD4+ T cells from thawed PBMCs. Using immunoSEQ multiplex PCR, the repertoire was profiled, and TCRdb retains in-frame clones only, with some absent. The profile shows 25,000 to 35,000 clones, around 85% of them singletons. The sample here was CD4+ T cells from blood, taken before the fourth cycle of nivolumab. The source of these receptors is a human donor with classical Hodgkin lymphoma.

This clone was seen a single time. The V call is TRBV7-6, the J call TRBJ1-3, with D possibly TRBD1 on 5 matching bases. Germline CDR1 and CDR2: SGHVS and FNYEAQ. Deletions cut 3 bases from V and 2 bases from J, with 17 bases between. This CDR3 region has 17 residues. The CDR3 DNA follows: TGTGCCAGCAGCTTTCTCATGGGGACCTCAGCTGGAAACACCATATATTTT. Translating gives CASSFLMGTSAGNTIYF.

The V gene is TRBV7-9, the J gene TRBJ1-2; the D gene is possibly TRBD1 (5 bases). The CDR3 runs to 14 residues. Germline CDR1 reads SEHNR; CDR2 reads FQNEAQ (reference sequence). V shed 3 bases and J shed 5 bases, with 13 bases lying between them. This chain's CDR3 is CASSFTGTVYGYTF. CDR3 in DNA: TGTGCCAGCAGCTTTACCGGGACGGTGTATGGCTACACCTTC.

The chain joins TRBV15 to TRBJ2-3; D ambiguous. Trimming took 5 bases from V and 0 from J, leaving 15 bases between them. CDR3 length equals 16 residues. Germline-derived CDR1 and CDR2 are LNHNV and YYDKDF (reference sequence). CDR3 nucleotides: TGTGCCACCAGCCTCTCCTGGCCCACTAGCACAGATACGCAGTATTTT. Its translation is CATSLSWPTSTDTQYF.

A remark on this clone: Other DNA variants within this sample encode the same CDR3. The gene calls are TRBV7-2 and TRBJ1-1; D gene unclear. The V and J ends lost 1 base and 1 base respectively, with 7 bases between them. There are 14 residues in the CDR3. Germline V gene lookup returns CDR1 SGHTA and CDR2 FQGNSA. The CDR3 DNA reads as TGTGCCAGCAGCTTAGTTTTGGCGAACACTGAAGCTTTCTTT. Translating it yields CASSLVLANTEAFF.

This clone has more than one count but fewer than ten. This chain connects TRBV6-1 to TRBJ2-7; 8 bases line up with TRBD1. The CDR3 loop spans 14 amino acids. Looked up from germline, CDR1 is MNHNS and CDR2 is SASEGT. V shed 7 bases, J shed 5 bases, and the junction held 10 bases outside the gene matches. The DNA for the CDR3 is TGTGCCAGCAACACCAGGACAGGGCGAAACGAGCAGTACTTC. It is translated as CASNTRTGRNEQYF.

The chain uses TRBV7-2 and TRBJ2-3; tentatively, D is TRBD2 (6 bases). V dropped 4 bases and J dropped 8 bases, with 16 bases sitting between them. Germline CDR1 is SGHTA and CDR2 is FQGNSA. The CDR3 sequence is 14 residues long. The CDR3 DNA follows: TGTGCCAGCAGCTCAACGCCACCCGGGGGTACGCAGTATTTT. Its translation is CASSSTPPGGTQYF.

This chain links TRBV5-6 with TRBJ2-4, with a weak D call TRBD1 (5 bases). The CDR3 spans 14 residues. V lost 0 bases and J 8 bases, leaving 12 bases between the germline ends. Germline V lookup: CDR1 SGHDT, CDR2 YYEEEE. Written as DNA, the CDR3 is TGTGCCAGCAGCTTGGACAGCGTAGGGGACATTCAGTACTTC. Its protein product is CASSLDSVGDIQYF.

The chain joins TRBV5-4 to TRBJ2-1, with 9 positions matching TRBD2. Germline V gives CDR1 SGHNT, CDR2 YYREEE (reference sequence). CDR3 size: 15 residues. J was trimmed by 6 bases and V by 4 bases; bases with no gene match: 8. This chain's CDR3 is CASSRLAGEPNEQFF. Here the CDR3 DNA reads TGTGCCAGCAGCCGATTAGCGGGAGAACCCAATGAGCAGTTCTTC.

The rearrangement links TRBV20-1 to TRBJ1-2, with unresolved D. Germline CDR1 reads DFQATT; CDR2 reads SNEGSKA (reference sequence). V lost 7 bases to trimming and J lost 4 bases, with 7 bases between them. The CDR3 runs to 10 residues. This CDR3 reads CSVSTYGYTF. CDR3 nucleotides: TGCAGTGTATCTACCTATGGCTACACCTTC.

V usage is TRBV5-5 and J usage is TRBJ1-2, with a tentative D call TRBD1 (5 bases). Germline assignment: CDR1 SGHKS and CDR2 YYEKEE (reference sequence). The V end was cut by 1 base, the J end by 8 bases, with 12 bases between. The CDR3 is 13 residues long. The CDR3: CASSLLEGSGYTF. DNA of the CDR3: TGTGCCAGCAGCTTGCTGGAGGGGAGCGGCTACACCTTC.

In this sample, this clone turned up once. This rearrangement joins TRBV5-6 to TRBJ2-3; weak D call: TRBD2 (5 bases). The ends were cut back, 1 base at V and 1 base at J, with 7 bases in the middle. Germline CDR1 reads SGHDT; CDR2 reads YYEEEE. CDR3 length: 14 amino acids. As DNA, the CDR3 is TGTGCCAGCAGCTTGAGGCGGGGCACAGATACGCAGTATTTT. Its protein is CASSLRRGTDTQYF.

The V gene is TRBV4-1, the J gene TRBJ1-2; D may be TRBD1 (6 bases). Germline assignment: CDR1 MGHRA and CDR2 YSYEKL. CDR3 size: 17 residues. V gave up 0 bases and J gave up 5 bases, with 19 bases separating them. CDR3: CASSQDVTGLFSYGYTF. CDR3 coding DNA: TGCGCCAGCAGCCAAGATGTGACAGGACTTTTTTCATATGGCTACACCTTC.

The V and J genes are TRBV19 and TRBJ1-5, with TRBD1 identical over 8 bases. The CDR3 has 15 residues. CDR1 is LNHDA and CDR2 is SQIVND in the germline V gene (reference sequence). V lost 6 bases, J lost 7 bases, and 11 bases stayed unmatched. DNA for the CDR3: TGTGCCAGTAGCACCACAGGGGGGTCGGGGCAGCCCCAGCATTTT. This sequence encodes CASSTTGGSGQPQHF.

This chain connects TRBV5-6 to TRBJ1-1; D call uncertain. V dropped 0 bases and J dropped 1 base, with 4 bases sitting between them. The CDR3 sequence is 13 residues long. Germline lookup yields CDR1 SGHDT and CDR2 YYEEEE. CDR3 coding DNA: TGTGCCAGCAGCTTGGACAGGAACACTGAAGCTTTCTTT. Translated: CASSLDRNTEAFF.

This clone was detected only once. V is TRBV5-5 and J is TRBJ2-7; D call uncertain. V was clipped by 4 bases and J by 4 bases, with 18 bases between them. Per germline, CDR1 SGHKS and CDR2 YYEKEE (reference sequence). The CDR3 extends over 15 amino acids. The CDR3 DNA follows: TGTGCCAGCAGCCGGACCCATTTAAACAATTACGAGCAGTACTTC. It encodes CASSRTHLNNYEQYF.

The chain couples TRBV7-9 to TRBJ2-5, with TRBD2 matching 7 bases. The CDR3 is 15 residues long. The germline V gene encodes CDR1 SEHNR and CDR2 FQNEAQ (reference sequence). J gave up 3 bases and V 2 bases, and 6 bases lay outside the gene matches. In nucleotides, the CDR3 is TGTGCCAGCAGCTTACAACTAGCGACTAAAGAGACCCAGTACTTC. Translated, it gives CASSLQLATKETQYF.